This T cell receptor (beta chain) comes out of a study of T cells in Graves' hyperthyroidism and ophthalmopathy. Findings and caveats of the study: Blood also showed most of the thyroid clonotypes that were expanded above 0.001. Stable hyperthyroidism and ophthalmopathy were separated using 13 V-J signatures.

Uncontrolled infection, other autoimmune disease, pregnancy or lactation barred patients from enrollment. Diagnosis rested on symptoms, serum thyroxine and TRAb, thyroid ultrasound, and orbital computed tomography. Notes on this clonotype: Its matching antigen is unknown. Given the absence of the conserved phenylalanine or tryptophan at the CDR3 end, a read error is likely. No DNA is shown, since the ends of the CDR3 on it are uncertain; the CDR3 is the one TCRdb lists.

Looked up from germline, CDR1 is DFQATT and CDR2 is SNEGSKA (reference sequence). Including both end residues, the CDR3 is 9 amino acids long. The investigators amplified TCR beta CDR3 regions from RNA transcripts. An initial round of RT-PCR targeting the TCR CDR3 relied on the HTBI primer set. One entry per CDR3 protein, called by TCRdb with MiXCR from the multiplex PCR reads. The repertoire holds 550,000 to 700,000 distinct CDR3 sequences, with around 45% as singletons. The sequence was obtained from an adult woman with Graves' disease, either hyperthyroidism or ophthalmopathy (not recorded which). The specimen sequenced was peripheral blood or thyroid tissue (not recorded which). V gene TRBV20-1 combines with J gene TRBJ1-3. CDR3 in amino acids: CSALAGEDT.